This T cell receptor beta chain was sequenced in a study of blood T cell repertoires in COVID-19. Study summary: The United States, Italy and Spain provided the acute and convalescent COVID-19 samples. The analysed material was cDNA or gDNA that came from T cells, B-cell-depleted T cells, or PBMCs.

Comments on this clone: The identical CDR3 is also encoded by other nucleotide sequences in the sample.

Followed over time, Seattle patients had been enrolled while infection was active. Original processing notes: Estimation of nucleated cell counts relied on the amplification of reference gene primers. The data were produced by immunoSEQ multiplex PCR, yet TCRdb's version contains in-frame clones alone and is incomplete. V and J calls and clone size are as listed in that table; D and trimming were resolved from the DNA. The table records hundreds of thousands of clones, 85% to 90% of them present only once. The CDR3 is 16 residues long. Losses at the gene ends were 4 bases for V and 7 bases for J; bases not matched to a gene: 4. CDR1 and CDR2 (germline): KGHDR, SFDVKD.

The rearrangement uses TRBV24-1 and TRBJ2-1, with 15 bases fitting TRBD2. This clonotype was obtained from a woman aged 30 to 39 with COVID-19, enrolled during active disease. Source material: peripheral blood. CDR3 region: CATSDPGLAGGNEQFF. The DNA for the CDR3 is TGTGCCACCAGTGACCCGGGACTAGCGGGAGGTAATGAGCAGTTCTTC.